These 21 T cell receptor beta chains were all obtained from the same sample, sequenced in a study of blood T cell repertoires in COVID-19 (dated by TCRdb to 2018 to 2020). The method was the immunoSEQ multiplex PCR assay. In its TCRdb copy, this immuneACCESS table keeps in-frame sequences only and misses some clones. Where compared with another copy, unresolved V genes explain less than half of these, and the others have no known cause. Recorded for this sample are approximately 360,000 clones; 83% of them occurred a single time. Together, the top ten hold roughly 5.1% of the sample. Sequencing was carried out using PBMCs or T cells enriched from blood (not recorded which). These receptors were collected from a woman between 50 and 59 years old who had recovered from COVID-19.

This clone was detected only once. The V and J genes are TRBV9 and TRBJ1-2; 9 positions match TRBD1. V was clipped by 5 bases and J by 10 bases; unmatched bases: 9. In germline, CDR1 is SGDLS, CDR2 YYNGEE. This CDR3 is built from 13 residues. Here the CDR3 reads CASRETGGSVYTF. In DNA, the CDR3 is TGTGCCAGCAGGGAGACAGGGGGTAGTGTCTACACCTTC. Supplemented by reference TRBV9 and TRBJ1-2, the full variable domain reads DSGVTQTPKHLITATGQRVTLRCSPRSGDLSVYWYQQSLDQGLQFLIQYYNGEERAKGNILERFSAQQFPDLHSELNLSSLELGDSALYFCASRETGGSVYTFGSGTRLTVV.

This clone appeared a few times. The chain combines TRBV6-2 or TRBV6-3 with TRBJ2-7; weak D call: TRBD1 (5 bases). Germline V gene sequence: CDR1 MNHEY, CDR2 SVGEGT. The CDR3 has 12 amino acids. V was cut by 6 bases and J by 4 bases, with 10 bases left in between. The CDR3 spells CASSRTFYEQYF. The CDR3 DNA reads TGTGCCAGCAGCCGGACATTTTACGAGCAGTACTTC.

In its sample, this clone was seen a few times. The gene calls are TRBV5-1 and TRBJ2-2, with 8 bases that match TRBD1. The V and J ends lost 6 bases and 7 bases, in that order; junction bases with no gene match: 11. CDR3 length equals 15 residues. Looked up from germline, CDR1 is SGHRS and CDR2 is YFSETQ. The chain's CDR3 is CASTPGAGGSGELFF. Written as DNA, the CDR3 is TGCGCCAGCACGCCGGGGGCAGGGGGCAGCGGGGAGCTGTTTTTT. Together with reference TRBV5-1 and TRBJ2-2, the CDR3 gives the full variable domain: KAGVTQTPRYLIKTRGQQVTLSCSPISGHRSVSWYQQTPGQGLQFLFEYFSETQRNKGNFPGRFSGRQFSNSRSEMNVSTLELGDSALYLCASTPGAGGSGELFFGEGSRLTVL.

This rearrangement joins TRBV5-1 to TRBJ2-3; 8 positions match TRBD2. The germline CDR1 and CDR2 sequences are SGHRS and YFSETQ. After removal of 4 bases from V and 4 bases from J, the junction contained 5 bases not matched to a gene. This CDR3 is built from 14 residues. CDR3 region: CASSAGTRADTQYF. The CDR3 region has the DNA TGCGCCAGCAGCGCGGGGACTAGAGCAGATACGCAGTATTTT.

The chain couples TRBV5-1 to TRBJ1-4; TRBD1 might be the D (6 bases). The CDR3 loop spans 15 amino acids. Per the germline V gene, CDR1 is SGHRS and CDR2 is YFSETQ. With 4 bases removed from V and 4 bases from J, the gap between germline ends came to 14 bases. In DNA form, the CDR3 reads TGCGCCAGCAGCCTGACAGGCCTCGGTAATGAAAAACTGTTTTTT. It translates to CASSLTGLGNEKLFF. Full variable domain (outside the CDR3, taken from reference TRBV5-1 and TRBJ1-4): KAGVTQTPRYLIKTRGQQVTLSCSPISGHRSVSWYQQTPGQGLQFLFEYFSETQRNKGNFPGRFSGRQFSNSRSEMNVSTLELGDSALYLCASSLTGLGNEKLFFGSGTQLSVL.

CDR3 DNA: TGTGCCAGCAGGGGGGACAGACACACTGAAGCTTTCTTT. This translates into CASRGDRHTEAFF. The rearrangement links TRBV28 to TRBJ1-1; 7 bases are a match to TRBD1. There are 13 residues in the CDR3. With 6 bases clipped from V and 3 bases from J, the junction kept 4 bases outside the gene matches. Germline lookup yields CDR1 MDHEN and CDR2 SYDVKM.

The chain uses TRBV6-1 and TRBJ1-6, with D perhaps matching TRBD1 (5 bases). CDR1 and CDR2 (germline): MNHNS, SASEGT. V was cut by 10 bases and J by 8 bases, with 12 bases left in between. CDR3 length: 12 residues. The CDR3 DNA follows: TGTGCCACCTCTCCGGGGGATTCACCCCTCCACTTT. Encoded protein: CATSPGDSPLHF.

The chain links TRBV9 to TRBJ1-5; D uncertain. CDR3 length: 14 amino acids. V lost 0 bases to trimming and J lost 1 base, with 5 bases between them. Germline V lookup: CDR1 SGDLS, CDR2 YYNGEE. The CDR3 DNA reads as TGTGCCAGCAGCGTAGGAGCGAGCAATCAGCCCCAGCATTTT. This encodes CASSVGASNQPQHF.

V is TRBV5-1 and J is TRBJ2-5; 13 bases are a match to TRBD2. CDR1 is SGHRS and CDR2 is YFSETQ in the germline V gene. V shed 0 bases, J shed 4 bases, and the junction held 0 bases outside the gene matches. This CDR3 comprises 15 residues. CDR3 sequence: CASSLGTSGGETQYF. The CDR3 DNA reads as TGCGCCAGCAGCTTGGGGACTAGCGGGGGAGAGACCCAGTACTTC.

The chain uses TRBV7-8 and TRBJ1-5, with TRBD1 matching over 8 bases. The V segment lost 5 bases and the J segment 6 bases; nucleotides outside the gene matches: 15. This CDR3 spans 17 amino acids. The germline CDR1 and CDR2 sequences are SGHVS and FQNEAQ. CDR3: CASSVQTGTGLFQPQHF. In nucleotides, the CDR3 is TGTGCCAGCAGCGTACAAACCGGGACAGGATTGTTTCAGCCCCAGCATTTT.

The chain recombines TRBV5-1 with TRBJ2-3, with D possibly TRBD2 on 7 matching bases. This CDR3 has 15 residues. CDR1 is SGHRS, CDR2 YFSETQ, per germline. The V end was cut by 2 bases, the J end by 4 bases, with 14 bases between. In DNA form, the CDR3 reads TGCGCCAGCAGCTTTCGAGGGGGGGCCGCAGATACGCAGTATTTT. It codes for CASSFRGGAADTQYF.

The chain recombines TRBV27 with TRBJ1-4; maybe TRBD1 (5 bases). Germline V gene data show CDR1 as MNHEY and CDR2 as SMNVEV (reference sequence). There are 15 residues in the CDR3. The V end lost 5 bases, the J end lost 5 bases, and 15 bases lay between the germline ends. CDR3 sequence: CASSGQGWMNEKLFF. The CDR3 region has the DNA TGTGCCAGCAGTGGCCAGGGTTGGATGAATGAAAAACTGTTTTTT.

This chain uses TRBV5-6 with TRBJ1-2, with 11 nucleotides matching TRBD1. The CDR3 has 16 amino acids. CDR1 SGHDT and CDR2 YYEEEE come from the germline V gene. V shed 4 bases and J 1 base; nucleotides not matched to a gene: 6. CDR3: CASSTGTGGFNYGYTF. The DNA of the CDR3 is TGTGCCAGCAGCACCGGGACAGGGGGTTTTAACTATGGCTACACCTTC. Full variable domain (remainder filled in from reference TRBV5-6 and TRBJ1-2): DAGVTQSPTHLIKTRGQQVTLRCSPKSGHDTVSWYQQALGQGPQFIFQYYEEEERQRGNFPDRFSGHQFPNYSSELNVNALLLGDSALYLCASSTGTGGFNYGYTFGSGTRLTVV.

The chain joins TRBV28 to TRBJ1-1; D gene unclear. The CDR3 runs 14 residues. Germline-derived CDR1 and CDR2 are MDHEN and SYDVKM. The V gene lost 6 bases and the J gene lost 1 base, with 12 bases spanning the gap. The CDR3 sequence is CASSQFLGNTEAFF. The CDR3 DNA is TGTGCCAGCAGCCAATTCCTAGGGAACACTGAAGCTTTCTTT.

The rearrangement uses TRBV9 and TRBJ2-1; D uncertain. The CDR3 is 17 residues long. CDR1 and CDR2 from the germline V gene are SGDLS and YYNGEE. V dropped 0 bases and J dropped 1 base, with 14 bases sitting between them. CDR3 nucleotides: TGTGCCAGCAGCGTAGCTTCGATGGTAGTTTCCTACAATGAGCAGTTCTTC. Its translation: CASSVASMVVSYNEQFF.

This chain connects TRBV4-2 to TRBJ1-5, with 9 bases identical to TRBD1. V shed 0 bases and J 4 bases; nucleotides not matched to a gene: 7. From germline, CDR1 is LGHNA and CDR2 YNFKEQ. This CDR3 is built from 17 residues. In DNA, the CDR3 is TGTGCCAGCAGCCAAGATGGGGACAGGGTAGGGAATCAGCCCCAGCATTTT. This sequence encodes CASSQDGDRVGNQPQHF.

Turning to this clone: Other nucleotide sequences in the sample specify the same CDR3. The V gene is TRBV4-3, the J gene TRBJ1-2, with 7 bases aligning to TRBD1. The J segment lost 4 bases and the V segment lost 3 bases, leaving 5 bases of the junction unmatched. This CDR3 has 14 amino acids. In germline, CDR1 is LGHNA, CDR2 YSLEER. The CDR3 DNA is TGCGCCAGCAGCCAGGAGACAGGGCCCTATGGCTACACCTTC. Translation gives CASSQETGPYGYTF.

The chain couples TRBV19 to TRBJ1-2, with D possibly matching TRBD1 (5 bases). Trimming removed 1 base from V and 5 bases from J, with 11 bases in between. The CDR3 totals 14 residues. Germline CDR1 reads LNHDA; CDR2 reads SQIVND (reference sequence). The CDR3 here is CASSIAQGLYGYTF. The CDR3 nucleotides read TGTGCCAGTAGTATAGCGCAGGGACTTTATGGCTACACCTTC. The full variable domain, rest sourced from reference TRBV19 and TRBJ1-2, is DGGITQSPKYLFRKEGQNVTLSCEQNLNHDAMYWYRQDPGQGLRLIYYSQIVNDFQKGDIAEGYSVSREKKESFPLTVTSAQKNPTAFYLCASSIAQGLYGYTFGSGTRLTVV.

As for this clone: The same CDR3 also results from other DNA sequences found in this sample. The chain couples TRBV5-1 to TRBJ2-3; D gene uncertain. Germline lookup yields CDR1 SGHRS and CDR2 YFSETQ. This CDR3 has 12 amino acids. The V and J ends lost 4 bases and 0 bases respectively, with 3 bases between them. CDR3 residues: CASSPSTDTQYF. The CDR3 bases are TGCGCCAGCAGCCCTAGCACAGATACGCAGTATTTT. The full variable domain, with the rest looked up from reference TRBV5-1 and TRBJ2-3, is KAGVTQTPRYLIKTRGQQVTLSCSPISGHRSVSWYQQTPGQGLQFLFEYFSETQRNKGNFPGRFSGRQFSNSRSEMNVSTLELGDSALYLCASSPSTDTQYFGPGTRLTVL.

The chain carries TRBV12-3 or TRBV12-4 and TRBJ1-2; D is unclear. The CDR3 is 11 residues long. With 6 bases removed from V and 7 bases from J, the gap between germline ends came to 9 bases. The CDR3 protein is CASRGGGGYTF. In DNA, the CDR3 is TGTGCCAGCAGGGGCGGAGGTGGCTACACCTTC.

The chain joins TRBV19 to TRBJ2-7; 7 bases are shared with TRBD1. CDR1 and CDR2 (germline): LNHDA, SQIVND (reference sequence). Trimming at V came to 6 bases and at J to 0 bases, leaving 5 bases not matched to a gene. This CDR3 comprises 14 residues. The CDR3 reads CASSQTGNSYEQYF. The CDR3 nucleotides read TGTGCCAGTAGCCAGACAGGGAACTCCTACGAGCAGTACTTC.